The source of this T cell receptor beta chain is a study of CD8+ T cells in alopecia areata. At the level of the study: Patients took tofacitinib for 6 to 18 months, followed by 6 drug-free months.

Study results and limitations: Affected lesional scalp, above all in alopecia totalis/universalis, was more clonal than normal scalp.

In this sample, this clone turned up a few times. Antigen unknown. Treatment noted: oral pan-JAK inhibitor, 5-10 mg twice daily. The researchers isolated CD4+ and CD8+ T cells from PBMCs by sorting. CDR1 and CDR2 from the germline V gene are PRHDT and FYEKMQ (reference sequence). This CDR3 comprises 14 residues. Trimming pared 10 bases from V and 2 bases from J, leaving 17 bases between. Investigators isolated RNA and reverse transcribed it into cDNA to act as the sequencing template. Profiled with immunoSEQ multiplex PCR; TCRdb holds only in-frame clones, not every one. The sample has over 150,000 clones; less than 80% are singletons.

The rearrangement uses TRBV13 and TRBJ1-1, with D possibly TRBD1 on 6 matching bases. This clonotype was obtained from a human donor with alopecia areata. The sequencing here drew on CD4+ T cells sorted from blood, taken at week 24, from a patient treated with tofacitinib. The CDR3 DNA follows: TGTGCCACCCGGACAGTGATTAAAAACACTGAAGCTTTCTTT. Translation gives CATRTVIKNTEAFF.